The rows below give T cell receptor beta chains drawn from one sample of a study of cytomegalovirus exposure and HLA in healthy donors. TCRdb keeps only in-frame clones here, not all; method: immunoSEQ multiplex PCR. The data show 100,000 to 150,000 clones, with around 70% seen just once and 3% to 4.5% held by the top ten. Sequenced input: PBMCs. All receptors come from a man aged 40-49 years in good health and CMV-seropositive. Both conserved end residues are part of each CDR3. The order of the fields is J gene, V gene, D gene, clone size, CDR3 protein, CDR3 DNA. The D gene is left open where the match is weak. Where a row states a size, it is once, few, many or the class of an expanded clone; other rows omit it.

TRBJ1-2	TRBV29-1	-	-	CSVPDSGGYGYTF	TGCAGCGTTCCTGACAGCGGGGGGTATGGCTACACCTTC
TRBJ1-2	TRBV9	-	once	CASSSIGGGYTF	TGTGCCAGCAGCTCTATAGGGGGTGGCTACACCTTC
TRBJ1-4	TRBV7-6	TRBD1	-	CASSSLDRDGEKLFF	TGTGCCAGCAGCTCTCTGGACAGGGACGGGGAAAAACTGTTTTTT
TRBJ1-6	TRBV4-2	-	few	CASSQDARDASPLHF	TGTGCCAGCAGCCAAGATGCCAGGGATGCTTCACCCCTCCACTTT
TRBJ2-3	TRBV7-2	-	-	CASSWGLGSGSDTQYF	TGTGCCAGCAGCTGGGGCCTTGGGTCGGGTTCAGATACGCAGTATTTT
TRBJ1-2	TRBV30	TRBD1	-	CASGTGTGYGYTF	TGTGCCTCGGGGACCGGGACAGGGTATGGCTACACCTTC
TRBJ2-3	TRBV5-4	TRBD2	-	CATAIAGGPDIPQNTQYF	TGTGCCACCGCTATAGCGGGAGGGCCGGATATACCCCAGAATACGCAGTATTTT
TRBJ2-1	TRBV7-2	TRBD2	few	CASSLDGGDYNEQFF	TGTGCCAGCAGCTTAGACGGGGGGGACTACAATGAGCAGTTCTTC
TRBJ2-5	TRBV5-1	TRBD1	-	CASSLTGQGAQETQYF	TGCGCCAGCAGCCTGACGGGACAGGGGGCCCAAGAGACCCAGTACTTC
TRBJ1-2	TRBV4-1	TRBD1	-	CASSQLTTGFYGYTF	TGCGCCAGCAGCCAGTTAACGACAGGGTTCTATGGCTACACCTTC
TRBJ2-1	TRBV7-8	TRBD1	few	CASSYLRDRANEQFF	TGTGCCAGCAGCTACCTGCGGGACAGGGCCAATGAGCAGTTCTTC
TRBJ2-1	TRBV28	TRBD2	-	CASSPLAGAYNEQFF	TGTGCCAGCAGTCCCCTAGCGGGAGCCTACAATGAGCAGTTCTTC
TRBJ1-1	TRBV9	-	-	CASSVGSGTEAFF	TGTGCCAGCAGCGTAGGGAGCGGAACTGAAGCTTTCTTT
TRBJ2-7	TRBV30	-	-	CAWSPGGQEQYF	TGTGCCTGGAGTCCCGGGGGGCAAGAGCAGTACTTC
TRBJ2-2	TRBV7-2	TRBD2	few	CASSLVLALNTGELFF	TGTGCCAGCAGCTTAGTACTAGCGTTGAACACCGGGGAGCTGTTTTTT
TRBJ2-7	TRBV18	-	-	CASSPRLSDYEQYF	TGTGCCAGCTCACCCCGGTTGAGCGACTACGAGCAGTACTTC
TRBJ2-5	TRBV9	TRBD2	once	CASSVIGGGVEETQYF	TGTGCCAGCAGCGTAATAGGCGGGGGGGTAGAAGAGACCCAGTACTTC
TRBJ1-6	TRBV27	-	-	CASSYLKQTSYNSPLHF	TGTGCCAGCAGTTACTTAAAGCAAACCTCCTATAATTCACCCCTCCACTTT
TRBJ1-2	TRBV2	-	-	CASSEVGGQRYGYTF	TGTGCCAGCAGTGAAGTAGGCGGCCAGAGGTATGGCTACACCTTC
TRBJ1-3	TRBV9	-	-	CASSGGDGSGNTIYF	TGTGCCAGCAGCGGCGGGGACGGCTCTGGAAACACCATATATTTT
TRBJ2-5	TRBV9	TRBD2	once	CASSVAAGGVETQYF	TGTGCCAGCAGCGTAGCGGCGGGAGGAGTGGAGACCCAGTACTTC
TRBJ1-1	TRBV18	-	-	CASSPSNTPMNTEAFF	TGTGCCAGCTCACCCTCCAACACGCCCATGAACACTGAAGCTTTCTTT
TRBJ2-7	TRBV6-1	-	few	CASLQTAREQYF	TGTGCCAGCCTTCAGACAGCGAGAGAGCAGTACTTC
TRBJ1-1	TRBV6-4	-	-	CASSTDRNTEAFF	TGTGCCAGCAGTACCGACAGGAACACTGAAGCTTTCTTT
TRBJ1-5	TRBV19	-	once	CASSRTADQPQHF	TGTGCCAGTAGTAGGACAGCTGATCAGCCCCAGCATTTT
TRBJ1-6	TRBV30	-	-	CAWSVSGGRYNSPLHF	TGTGCCTGGAGTGTATCAGGAGGCAGATATAATTCACCCCTCCACTTT
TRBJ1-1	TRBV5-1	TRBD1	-	CASSGGQLNTEAFF	TGCGCCAGCAGCGGGGGACAGCTGAACACTGAAGCTTTCTTT
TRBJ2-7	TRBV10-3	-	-	CAISEGGGPYEQYF	TGTGCCATCAGTGAAGGGGGTGGGCCCTACGAGCAGTACTTC
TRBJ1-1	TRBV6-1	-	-	CASSEQAGVRTEAFF	TGTGCCAGCAGTGAACAAGCAGGGGTCCGCACTGAAGCTTTCTTT
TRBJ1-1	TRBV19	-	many	CASSINGGVAEAFF	TGTGCCAGTAGTATAAACGGAGGGGTCGCTGAAGCTTTCTTT